This T cell receptor (beta chain) emerged from a study of cytomegalovirus exposure and HLA in healthy donors. The PCR employed 60 Vbeta primers together with 13 Jbeta primers. Some clones are missing from TCRdb's copy, which holds only in-frame ones; the method was immunoSEQ multiplex PCR. The sample has 150,000 to 200,000 clones, about 71% seen once. CDR3 size: 16 residues. Germline-derived CDR1 and CDR2 are SGHDT and YYEEEE. V was clipped by 1 base and J by 3 bases, with 15 bases between them. The rearrangement links TRBV5-6 to TRBJ2-3; D may be TRBD1 (6 bases). The sample was PBMCs. This sequence originates from a middle-aged man in good health and CMV-seronegative. The chain's CDR3 is CASSLLEVRGTDTQYF. CDR3 bases: TGTGCCAGCAGCTTGTTAGAGGTCAGGGGAACAGATACGCAGTATTTT.